The T cell receptor (beta chain) described here comes from a study of early T cells in non-severe SARS-CoV-2 infection. This clonotype was detected ten times or more. Germline CDR1 GTSNPN, CDR2 SVGIG (reference sequence). The CDR3 sequence is 14 residues long. Trimming left V 3 bases short and J 4 bases short, with 10 bases between. From the 5' RACE reads, TCRdb called clonotypes with MiXCR, one entry per CDR3 protein. The repertoire has 25,000 to 30,000 distinct CDR3 sequences, 4% to 5.5% of them found once; the top ten carry about 10%. This TCR derives from an adult who was a healthcare worker with PCR-confirmed SARS-CoV-2 infection or an uninfected control (not recorded which). V is TRBV30 and J is TRBJ2-6; D gene uncertain. Input material: whole blood. In nucleotides, the CDR3 is TGTGCCTGGAGGACTGCGTGGGGGGCCAACGTCCTGACTTTC. Protein product: CAWRTAWGANVLTF.